The rows below give T cell receptor beta chains drawn from one sample of a study of tumor and adjacent non-tumor tissue in lung cancer. MiXCR was run by TCRdb on the multiplex PCR reads, yielding one entry per CDR3 protein. The sample includes approximately 120,000 distinct CDR3 sequences, 60% to 65% of them seen just once. Sequencing was performed on distant non-tumor lung tissue. These receptors were collected from a man between 60 and 75 years old with non-small cell lung cancer. Both conserved end residues are part of each CDR3. The order of the fields is V gene, D gene, J gene, clone size, CDR3 DNA, CDR3 protein. D genes are given only for firm matches. For some rows the clone size is stated as once, few or many, or as a class when expanded; others skip it.

v_gene: TRBV6-5; d_gene: NA; j_gene: TRBJ2-3; abundance: NA; CDR3nt: TGTGCCTACAGACCCGGTAGGGTTGCAGATACGCAGTATTTT; CDR3aa: CAYRPGRVADTQYF
v_gene: TRBV4-2; d_gene: NA; j_gene: TRBJ2-3; abundance: NA; CDR3nt: TGTACCAGTAGCCCCTCGGCGGATGCCACAGATACGCAGTATTTT; CDR3aa: CTSSPSADATDTQYF
v_gene: TRBV28; d_gene: NA; j_gene: TRBJ1-1; abundance: many; CDR3nt: TGTGCCAGCAGTCTCGGACAGAGTGAAGCTTTCTTT; CDR3aa: CASSLGQSEAFF
v_gene: TRBV9; d_gene: NA; j_gene: TRBJ2-1; abundance: NA; CDR3nt: TGTGCCAGCAGCGGAGACCTACGGGGTCCCAATGAGCAGTTCTTC; CDR3aa: CASSGDLRGPNEQFF
v_gene: TRBV14; d_gene: TRBD2; j_gene: TRBJ2-3; abundance: NA; CDR3nt: TGTGCCAGCGGTCAGGGACTAGCGGGACGCACAGATACGCAGTATTTT; CDR3aa: CASGQGLAGRTDTQYF
v_gene: TRBV29-1; d_gene: NA; j_gene: TRBJ1-3; abundance: NA; CDR3nt: TGCAGCGTTGCATCTGGAATCACAATATATTTT; CDR3aa: CSVASGITIYF
v_gene: TRBV11-1; d_gene: NA; j_gene: TRBJ2-7; abundance: NA; CDR3nt: TGTGCCAACGGCAGTACAGAGTCCTACGAACAGTACTTC; CDR3aa: CANGSTESYEQYF
v_gene: TRBV4-3; d_gene: NA; j_gene: TRBJ2-7; abundance: NA; CDR3nt: TGCGCCAGTAGCCAAGTGAAGGGAACCACCTACGACCAGTACTTC; CDR3aa: CASSQVKGTTYDQYF
v_gene: TRBV6-1; d_gene: NA; j_gene: TRBJ1-6; abundance: NA; CDR3nt: TGTGCTAGCAGTGAGAGGTATGATTCACTCCTCCACTTT; CDR3aa: CASSERYDSLLHF
v_gene: TRBV5-6; d_gene: NA; j_gene: TRBJ1-2; abundance: NA; CDR3nt: TGCGCCAGCAGCCTGGTGGCCCTTCTGAACTATGGCTACACCTTC; CDR3aa: CASSLVALLNYGYTF
v_gene: TRBV12-3/TRBV12-4; d_gene: TRBD1; j_gene: TRBJ2-1; abundance: NA; CDR3nt: TGTGCCAGCAGATGGTGGACAGGTGTTTACAATGAGCAGTTCTTC; CDR3aa: CASRWWTGVYNEQFF
v_gene: TRBV11-3; d_gene: TRBD2; j_gene: TRBJ2-7; abundance: NA; CDR3nt: TGTGTCAGCAGCTTGGAACTAGCGTCAGGGGAGCAGTACTTC; CDR3aa: CVSSLELASGEQYF
v_gene: TRBV14; d_gene: TRBD2; j_gene: TRBJ2-3; abundance: NA; CDR3nt: TGTGCCAGCGGCCAGGGACTAGCGAGACGCACAGATACGCAGTATTTT; CDR3aa: CASGQGLARRTDTQYF
v_gene: TRBV5-6; d_gene: TRBD1; j_gene: TRBJ1-6; abundance: many; CDR3nt: TGTGCCAGCAGCTTTGGTTCGGGACAGGGAAATTCACCCCTCCACTTT; CDR3aa: CASSFGSGQGNSPLHF
v_gene: TRBV9; d_gene: NA; j_gene: TRBJ1-2; abundance: NA; CDR3nt: TGTGCCAGCAGCGTAGGCATACAGAACTATGGCTACACCTTC; CDR3aa: CASSVGIQNYGYTF
v_gene: TRBV6-5; d_gene: TRBD2; j_gene: TRBJ2-1; abundance: many; CDR3nt: TGTGCCAGCAGTTATGGTAGCGGGGGGCGAGGGGAGCAGTTCTTC; CDR3aa: CASSYGSGGRGEQFF
v_gene: TRBV6-2/TRBV6-3; d_gene: NA; j_gene: TRBJ2-7; abundance: NA; CDR3nt: TGTACTAGCAGGGACGCAAGCTACGAGCAGTACTTC; CDR3aa: CTSRDASYEQYF
v_gene: TRBV29-1; d_gene: NA; j_gene: TRBJ2-6; abundance: NA; CDR3nt: TGCAGCCTCGGGATAGGGATAGGGGCCAACGTCCTGACTTTC; CDR3aa: CSLGIGIGANVLTF
v_gene: TRBV6-6; d_gene: NA; j_gene: TRBJ1-5; abundance: NA; CDR3nt: TGTGTCAGCAGTTACTCAGGGACATTCAATCAGCCCCAGCATTTT; CDR3aa: CVSSYSGTFNQPQHF
v_gene: TRBV20-1; d_gene: NA; j_gene: TRBJ2-1; abundance: NA; CDR3nt: TGCAGTGCCAGAGACCAGCAGCCTTGGAATGAGCGGTTCTTC; CDR3aa: CSARDQQPWNERFF
v_gene: TRBV11-2; d_gene: TRBD2; j_gene: TRBJ2-7; abundance: NA; CDR3nt: TGTGCCAGCAGCCGGGAGGGGGGGTACGAGCATTACTTC; CDR3aa: CASSREGGYEHYF
v_gene: TRBV5-5; d_gene: NA; j_gene: TRBJ2-1; abundance: NA; CDR3nt: TGTGCCAGTAGCTTGGTTGGCAGGAGGGCCTATGAGCAGTTCTTC; CDR3aa: CASSLVGRRAYEQFF
v_gene: TRBV12-3/TRBV12-4; d_gene: NA; j_gene: TRBJ1-1; abundance: once; CDR3nt: TGTGTCAGCGAAAAGGGAAGAGAGAGTGAAGCTTTCTTT; CDR3aa: CVSEKGRESEAFF
v_gene: TRBV12-3/TRBV12-4; d_gene: TRBD1; j_gene: TRBJ2-5; abundance: NA; CDR3nt: TGTGCCAGCAGTTTTCTGCAGGGGGAAGAGACCCAGTACTTC; CDR3aa: CASSFLQGEETQYF
v_gene: TRBV7-9; d_gene: TRBD2; j_gene: TRBJ2-7; abundance: many; CDR3nt: TGTGCCAGCAGCTTAGCAATAGCGGGATTGCACGAGCAGTACTTC; CDR3aa: CASSLAIAGLHEQYF
v_gene: TRBV7-8; d_gene: TRBD1; j_gene: TRBJ1-4; abundance: NA; CDR3nt: TGTGCCAGTAGCCCGAAGGGGGCTTGGGAAAAACCGTTTTTT; CDR3aa: CASSPKGAWEKPFF
v_gene: TRBV11-3; d_gene: NA; j_gene: TRBJ2-2; abundance: once; CDR3nt: TGTGCCAGCAGCGAAGGACTTTGTGACACCGGGGAGCTGTTTTTC; CDR3aa: CASSEGLCDTGELFF
v_gene: TRBV6-2/TRBV6-3; d_gene: TRBD2; j_gene: TRBJ2-1; abundance: NA; CDR3nt: TGTGTCAGCACCGCGGGGGGCACAGGGAACTACAATGAGCAGTTCTTC; CDR3aa: CVSTAGGTGNYNEQFF
v_gene: TRBV6-2/TRBV6-3; d_gene: NA; j_gene: TRBJ2-3; abundance: NA; CDR3nt: TGTGCCAGCAGTTACCCTAGCCCAGATACGTGGTATTTT; CDR3aa: CASSYPSPDTWYF
v_gene: TRBV6-5; d_gene: NA; j_gene: TRBJ2-1; abundance: once; CDR3nt: TGTGCCAGCAGTTACTCGGCTAGCTGGATCTACAATGAGCGGTTCTTC; CDR3aa: CASSYSASWIYNERFF
v_gene: TRBV30; d_gene: NA; j_gene: TRBJ1-6; abundance: many; CDR3nt: TGTGCCTGGAGTTTGGCAGGGGCCTCACCCCTCCACTTT; CDR3aa: CAWSLAGASPLHF
v_gene: TRBV5-4; d_gene: TRBD1; j_gene: TRBJ2-7; abundance: NA; CDR3nt: TGTGCCCGCAGCTCGGACAGGCGGCCCGGTGAGCAGTACTTC; CDR3aa: CARSSDRRPGEQYF
v_gene: TRBV6-1; d_gene: TRBD1; j_gene: TRBJ2-3; abundance: NA; CDR3nt: TGTGCCAGCACCCTGAGAGGGGGCGGGGATACGCAGTATTTT; CDR3aa: CASTLRGGGDTQYF
v_gene: TRBV5-4; d_gene: NA; j_gene: TRBJ2-2; abundance: NA; CDR3nt: TGTGCCAGCAGCCCCGGAGAAGTGATCGACACCGGGGAGCTGTTTTTT; CDR3aa: CASSPGEVIDTGELFF
v_gene: TRBV6-5; d_gene: TRBD1; j_gene: TRBJ2-7; abundance: NA; CDR3nt: TGTGCCAGCAGGGCCGGGACAGTCCAGACCCACGAGCAGTACTTC; CDR3aa: CASRAGTVQTHEQYF
v_gene: TRBV5-4; d_gene: NA; j_gene: TRBJ2-3; abundance: many; CDR3nt: TGTGCCAGCAGCTTGGATGTCGGAAACACAGATACGCAGTATTTT; CDR3aa: CASSLDVGNTDTQYF
v_gene: TRBV5-1; d_gene: NA; j_gene: TRBJ2-2; abundance: NA; CDR3nt: TGCGCCAGCAGCCGTTTAGGGGGGGAAAACACCGGGGAGCTGTTTTTT; CDR3aa: CASSRLGGENTGELFF